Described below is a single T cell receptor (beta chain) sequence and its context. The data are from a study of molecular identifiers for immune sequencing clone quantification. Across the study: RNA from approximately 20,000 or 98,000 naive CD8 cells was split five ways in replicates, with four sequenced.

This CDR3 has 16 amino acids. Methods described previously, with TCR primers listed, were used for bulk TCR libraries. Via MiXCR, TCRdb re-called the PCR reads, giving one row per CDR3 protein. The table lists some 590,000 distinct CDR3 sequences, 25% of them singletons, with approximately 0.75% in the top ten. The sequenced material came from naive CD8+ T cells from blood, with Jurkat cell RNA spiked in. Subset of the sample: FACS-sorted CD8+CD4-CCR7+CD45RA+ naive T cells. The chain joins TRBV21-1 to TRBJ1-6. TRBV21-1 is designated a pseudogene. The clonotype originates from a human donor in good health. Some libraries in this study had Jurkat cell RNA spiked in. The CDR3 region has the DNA TGTGCCAGCAGGAAAGGCGCGGGGACCTATAATTCACCCCTCCACTTT. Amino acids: CASRKGAGTYNSPLHF.